This entry is about one T cell receptor (beta chain). No antigen is known for it. The data originate from a study of T cells after yellow fever vaccination. Study in general: Preparation used SMART-Seq v4 Ultra Low Input for the low-cell-number fractions. Notes on the study in general: Subsequent to the booster, the majority of primary-vaccination clones reappeared (about 97% CD4, about 90% CD8). A secondary response was less intense yet reached its peak sooner, at day 5 versus 15. Abundant clonotypes (contaminants from the bulk population) could be present in FACS-sorted repertoires.

V lost 5 bases, J lost 0 bases, and 17 bases lay in between. CDR1 MNHEY and CDR2 SMNVEV come from the germline V gene (reference sequence). The CDR3 extends over 18 amino acids. TCRdb re-derived calls from the 5' RACE reads in MiXCR, one entry per CDR3 protein. This table has some 320,000 distinct CDR3 sequences, about 9.5% appearing once. The chain recombines TRBV27 with TRBJ1-6, with no clear D. Sequencing was performed on PBMCs, taken on the day of the first yellow fever vaccination. The clonotype was recovered from a man aged 18 to 30 who received the YFV17D yellow fever vaccine. The CDR3 here is CASSTSRVRSSYNSPLHF. Here the CDR3 DNA reads TGTGCCAGCAGTACCTCCCGTGTCCGAAGCTCCTATAATTCACCCCTCCACTTT.